This T cell receptor (beta chain) was identified in a study of T cell repertoires in cytomegalovirus infection. Study-wide background: Both CMV infection and a matching HLA type were indicated by public TCR beta signatures. Regarding the study as a whole: People with CMV and the relevant HLA were identified by cumulative public TCR beta family frequency. Dominating the ex vivo response were TCR beta clonotypes that were CMV-specific and HLA-C-restricted.

Points on this clonotype: The antigen is unknown.

In TCRdb, the reads were re-called with MiXCR into one record per CDR3 protein. Of tens of thousands of distinct CDR3 sequences listed, roughly 20% were seen once; the top ten hold 79%. The specimen was PBMCs, sequenced either directly or after in vitro stimulation (not recorded which). The receptor's source is a human donor in good health (CMV status not recorded). Some clones in this sample may be carry-over from other donors' samples.

CDR3 in DNA: TGCGCCAGCAGCCAACTAGCGGCCTCCTACGAGCAGTACTTC. It translates to CASSQLAASYEQYF. V is TRBV4-1 and J is TRBJ2-7, with 7 bases lining up with TRBD2. CDR3 length equals 14 residues. Germline V lookup: CDR1 MGHRA, CDR2 YSYEKL. Trimming cost V 2 bases and J 0 bases; bases outside gene matches: 1.